This TCR beta chain came from a study of T cells in Graves' hyperthyroidism and ophthalmopathy. As for this clonotype: Its target is unknown.

Any patient presenting with uncontrolled infection, other autoimmune disease, pregnancy or lactation was left out. TCR beta CDR3 regions were amplified from RNA transcripts. Primed by the HTBI set, a first-round RT-PCR was run on the TCR CDR3. TCRdb passed the multiplex PCR reads through MiXCR, listing each CDR3 protein once. The sample shows 550,000 to 600,000 distinct CDR3 sequences, under 60% of them seen only once. Germline V CDR1 and CDR2: SGDLS, YYNGEE. V was trimmed by 4 bases and J by 3 bases, leaving 14 bases between them. CDR3 size: 15 residues. General observations from the study: The model forecast ophthalmopathy, anticipating it by a median roughly 6.3 months before onset.

The sequence was collected from an adult woman with Graves' disease, either hyperthyroidism or ophthalmopathy (not recorded which). What was sequenced was peripheral blood or thyroid tissue (not recorded which). This sequence joins TRBV9 and TRBJ2-1; D is perhaps TRBD2 (6 bases). The CDR3 protein is CASSTRGGGYNEQFF. The CDR3 DNA reads TGTGCCAGCAGCACCCGTGGGGGAGGCTACAATGAGCAGTTCTTC. Full variable domain (outside the CDR3, taken from reference TRBV9 and TRBJ2-1): DSGVTQTPKHLITATGQRVTLRCSPRSGDLSVYWYQQSLDQGLQFLIQYYNGEERAKGNILERFSAQQFPDLHSELNLSSLELGDSALYFCASSTRGGGYNEQFFGPGTRLTVL.